Following are 10 T cell receptor beta chains from one sample sequenced in a study of identifying expanded T cells in peripheral blood. Sequenced by immunoSEQ multiplex PCR; TCRdb stores in-frame clones only, minus some. In the table there are 91,000 or so clones, 85% to 90% of which are singletons. The material sequenced was blood. The receptor set was obtained from a person between 18 and 75 years old in good health.

The V call is TRBV6-4, the J call TRBJ1-5; D is unresolved. V shed 0 bases and J shed 0 bases, with 12 bases lying between them. Germline V gives CDR1 MRHNA, CDR2 SNTAGT. This CDR3 has 17 amino acids. The CDR3 is CASSDSKWQHSNQPQHF. Here the CDR3 DNA reads TGTGCCAGCAGTGACTCGAAATGGCAGCATAGCAATCAGCCCCAGCATTTT.

The CDR3 DNA reads as TGTGCCAGCAGTGACTCAGGGACAGGGCCCACAGATACGCAGTATTTT. Protein product: CASSDSGTGPTDTQYF. The chain carries TRBV6-4 and TRBJ2-3; 9 bases are shared with TRBD1. V was clipped by 0 bases and J by 2 bases; unmatched bases: 3. CDR3 size: 16 residues. Germline lookup yields CDR1 MRHNA and CDR2 SNTAGT.

The V and J genes are TRBV25-1 and TRBJ1-1, with TRBD1 identical over 7 bases. Trimming took 7 bases from V and 4 from J; bases not matched to a gene: 6. The CDR3 has 13 amino acids. Germline CDR1 and CDR2: MGHDK and SYGVNS. CDR3 bases: TGTGCCAGCATACAGGGGTGGGGCACTGAAGCTTTCTTT. Protein: CASIQGWGTEAFF.

The chain couples TRBV29-1 to TRBJ1-1; D is unresolved. Germline CDR1 SQVTM, CDR2 ANQGSEA. The CDR3 extends over 12 amino acids. Trimming stripped 5 bases from V and 8 bases from J, with 15 bases between. The DNA for the CDR3 is TGCAGCGTTAGAGTACATGGGCAGGAAGCTTTCTTT. This translates into CSVRVHGQEAFF.

The CDR3 coding sequence is TGTGCCAGCAGCGTAGGTCAGCTCACAGATACGCAGTATTTT. Protein: CASSVGQLTDTQYF. The chain carries TRBV9 and TRBJ2-3; D is unresolved. Germline lookup yields CDR1 SGDLS and CDR2 YYNGEE. V lost 0 bases and J 2 bases, leaving 7 bases between the germline ends. CDR3 length equals 14 residues.

This chain uses TRBV5-5 with TRBJ2-7, with D perhaps assigned TRBD1 or TRBD2 (5 bases each). Germline CDR1 reads SGHKS; CDR2 reads YYEKEE (reference sequence). This CDR3 has 14 amino acids. V dropped 0 bases and J dropped 4 bases, with 11 bases sitting between them. CDR3 DNA sequence: TGTGCCAGCAGCTTGGCCGGGACCTCGTACGAGCAGTACTTC. Translated, it gives CASSLAGTSYEQYF.

Worth noting for this clone: Other DNA sequences in this sample translate to the same CDR3. The V call is TRBV6-4, the J call TRBJ2-6, with D tentatively TRBD2 (6 bases). The CDR3 extends over 16 amino acids. V was trimmed by 0 bases and J by 0 bases, leaving 6 bases between them. The germline V gene encodes CDR1 MRHNA and CDR2 SNTAGT. The CDR3 loop is CASSDSGGSGANVLTF. DNA for the CDR3: TGTGCCAGCAGTGACTCGGGGGGCTCTGGGGCCAACGTCCTGACTTTC.

J is TRBJ2-3 and V is TRBV7-9, with TRBD2 matching over 10 bases. J gave up 1 base and V 2 bases, and 6 bases lay outside the gene matches. Germline CDR1 is SEHNR and CDR2 is FQNEAQ (reference sequence). The CDR3 length is 17 residues. CDR3 DNA: TGTGCCAGCAGCTTATTCTCTAGCGGGGGTGGCACAGATACGCAGTATTTT. Translated, it gives CASSLFSSGGGTDTQYF.

The chain recombines TRBV7-3 with TRBJ2-3; 9 positions match TRBD1. V lost 4 bases to trimming and J lost 3 bases; unmatched junction nucleotides: 5. The CDR3 runs to 15 residues. From germline, CDR1 is SGHTA and CDR2 FQGTGA. The CDR3 DNA reads TGTGCCAGCAGCTCCCGGACAGGGGTAACAGATACGCAGTATTTT. Residues: CASSSRTGVTDTQYF.

The chain uses TRBV27 and TRBJ1-3; no clear D gene. The length of the CDR3 is 14 residues. Trimming removed 3 bases at V and 7 bases at J, with 13 bases between. The germline CDR1 and CDR2 sequences are MNHEY and SMNVEV (reference sequence). The CDR3 bases are TGTGCCAGCAGTTTCTCCCCCCTCGCCAACACCATATATTTT. Translated, it gives CASSFSPLANTIYF.